Presented here are 6 T cell receptor beta chains from one specimen sequenced in a study of cytomegalovirus exposure and HLA in healthy donors. Use of 60 Vbeta and 13 Jbeta primers characterized the PCR. Sequencing used immunoSEQ multiplex PCR; TCRdb keeps in-frame clones, though not all of them. The profile shows about 140,000 clones, around 80% of them singletons. Sequenced material: PBMCs. These receptors came from a woman in her 40s in good health and CMV-seronegative.

The chain uses TRBV9 and TRBJ2-1, with 12 bases aligning to TRBD2. V dropped 4 bases and J dropped 6; count of bases not matched to a gene: 5. In germline, CDR1 is SGDLS, CDR2 YYNGEE. This CDR3 has 15 amino acids. CDR3 sequence: CASSKTSGGFNEQFF. DNA for the CDR3: TGTGCCAGCAGCAAGACTAGCGGGGGATTCAATGAGCAGTTCTTC.

The V and J genes are TRBV18 and TRBJ1-2; 7 nucleotides match TRBD1. Germline V CDR1 and CDR2: KGHSH, LQKENI. The CDR3 has 13 amino acids. J was trimmed by 8 bases and V by 3 bases; bases with no gene match: 6. CDR3 sequence reads: CASSPSTGEGYTF. CDR3 DNA sequence: TGTGCCAGCTCACCCTCCACAGGGGAAGGCTACACCTTC.

The chain joins TRBV6-1 to TRBJ2-7, with 11 bases matching TRBD2. The junction had 7 bases not matched to a gene; V was cut back by 7 bases and J by 2 bases. The CDR3 loop spans 15 amino acids. From germline, CDR1 is MNHNS and CDR2 SASEGT. CDR3 amino acids: CASIPTSGTPYEQYF. In DNA, the CDR3 is TGTGCCAGCATACCGACTAGCGGGACCCCCTACGAGCAGTACTTC.

The chain combines TRBV28 with TRBJ2-5; no clear D gene. This CDR3 contains 16 residues. V dropped 4 bases and J dropped 4 bases, with 19 bases sitting between them. Germline V CDR1 and CDR2: MDHEN, SYDVKM. DNA for the CDR3: TGTGCCAGCAGTTCTCTCCCTCTAGTTAGTGGAGAGACCCAGTACTTC. This encodes CASSSLPLVSGETQYF.

This chain links TRBV7-9 with TRBJ2-1; D is possibly TRBD2 (6 bases). Germline CDR1 reads SEHNR; CDR2 reads FQNEAQ (reference sequence). Trimming left V 6 bases short and J 8 bases short, with 20 bases between. The CDR3 contains 15 residues. The CDR3 coding sequence is TGTGCCAGCAGGCCCGGCGGGATCCGTGCCTATGAGCAGTTCTTC. Amino acid sequence: CASRPGGIRAYEQFF. Full variable domain (outside the CDR3, taken from reference TRBV7-9 and TRBJ2-1): DTGVSQNPRHKITKRGQNVTFRCDPISEHNRLYWYRQTLGQGPEFLTYFQNEAQLEKSRLLSDRFSAERPKGSFSTLEIQRTEQGDSAMYLCASRPGGIRAYEQFFGPGTRLTVL.

CDR3: CASSYSPRGTDTQYF. The CDR3 DNA is TGTGCCAGCAGTTACTCGCCAAGAGGCACAGATACGCAGTATTTT. The V gene is TRBV6-5, the J gene TRBJ2-3; no clear D gene. With 0 bases removed from V and 1 base from J, the gap between germline ends came to 8 bases. The CDR3 is made up of 15 amino acids. The germline gives CDR1 MNHEY, CDR2 SVGAGI.